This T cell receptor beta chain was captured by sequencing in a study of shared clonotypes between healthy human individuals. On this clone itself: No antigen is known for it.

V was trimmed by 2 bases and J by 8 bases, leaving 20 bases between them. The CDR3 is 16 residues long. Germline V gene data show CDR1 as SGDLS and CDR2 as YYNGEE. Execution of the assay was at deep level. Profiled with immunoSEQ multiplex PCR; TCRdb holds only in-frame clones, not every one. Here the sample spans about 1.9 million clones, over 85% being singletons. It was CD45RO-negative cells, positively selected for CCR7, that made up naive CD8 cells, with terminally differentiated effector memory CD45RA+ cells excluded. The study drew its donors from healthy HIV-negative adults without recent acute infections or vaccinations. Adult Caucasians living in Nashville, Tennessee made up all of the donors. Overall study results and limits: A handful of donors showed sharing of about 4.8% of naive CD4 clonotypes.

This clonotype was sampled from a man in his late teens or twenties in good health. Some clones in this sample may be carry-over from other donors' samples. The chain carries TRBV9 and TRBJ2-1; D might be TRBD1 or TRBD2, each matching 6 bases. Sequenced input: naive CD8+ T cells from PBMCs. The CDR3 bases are TGTGCCAGCAGCGTGGGGGGTGGACTATCAGGGGATGAGCAGTTCTTC. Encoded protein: CASSVGGGLSGDEQFF.